This T cell receptor beta chain stems from a study of blood T cell repertoires in COVID-19. Germline V gene data show CDR1 as SGHRS and CDR2 as YFSETQ. The CDR3 contains 14 residues. With 4 bases removed from V and 6 bases from J, the gap between germline ends came to 13 bases. In this sample, this clone turned up once. Assay used: immunoSEQ multiplex PCR; TCRdb lists only in-frame clones, some missing. The table has more than 110,000 clones, more than 85% seen once. The chain combines TRBV5-1 with TRBJ1-4; weak D call: TRBD1 (5 bases). Material: peripheral blood. The sequence derives from a man in his fifties or sixties with active or convalescent COVID-19. CDR3 nucleotide sequence: TGCGCCAGCAGCCCGGGAGGGGAAGATGAAAAACTGTTTTTT. This gives the protein CASSPGGEDEKLFF.